Below, 18 T cell receptor beta chains from the same sample are listed, as sequenced in a study of blood T cell repertoires in COVID-19. The data were produced by immunoSEQ multiplex PCR, yet TCRdb's version contains in-frame clones alone and is incomplete. The sample lists about 320,000 clones, about nine tenths occurring once. Sequenced material: PBMCs or T cells enriched from blood (not recorded which). Source of these receptors: a woman in her late teens or twenties who had recovered from COVID-19.

The V call is TRBV5-1, the J call TRBJ1-2; no clear D gene. The V gene's germline CDR1 is SGHRS and CDR2 YFSETQ. The ends were cut back, 0 bases at V and 3 bases at J, with 9 bases in the middle. CDR3 length: 14 amino acids. The CDR3 spells CASSLGPGDYGYTF. CDR3 nucleotides: TGCGCCAGCAGCTTGGGGCCCGGGGACTATGGCTACACCTTC. The full variable domain, completed using reference TRBV5-1 and TRBJ1-2, is KAGVTQTPRYLIKTRGQQVTLSCSPISGHRSVSWYQQTPGQGLQFLFEYFSETQRNKGNFPGRFSGRQFSNSRSEMNVSTLELGDSALYLCASSLGPGDYGYTFGSGTRLTVV.

This clone has a single count. As DNA, the CDR3 is TGTGCCATCAGTGAGTCCCGGGACAGCCTCTATGGCTACACCTTC. Encoded protein: CAISESRDSLYGYTF. The chain employs TRBV10-3 and TRBJ1-2; 7 positions match TRBD1. Germline CDR1 is ENHRY and CDR2 is SYGVKD. The CDR3 extends over 15 amino acids. V was pared by 0 bases and J by 4 bases, with 5 bases of the junction left unmatched.

This clone has just a few counts. The chain employs TRBV11-1 and TRBJ2-1; no clear D gene. This CDR3 has 12 residues. V shed 9 bases and J shed 11 bases, with 17 bases lying between them. CDR1 and CDR2 from the germline V gene are SGHAT and FQDESV (reference sequence). For the CDR3, the DNA is TGTGCCAGTAAGAAAAAAACAATGAAGCAGTTCTTC. As protein: CASKKKTMKQFF. The complete variable domain, with remaining parts taken from reference TRBV11-1 and TRBJ2-1, reads EAEVAQSPRYKITEKSQAVAFWCDPISGHATLYWYRQILGQGPELLVQFQDESVVDDSQLPKDRFSAERLKGVDSTLKIQPAELGDSAMYLCASKKKTMKQFFGPGTRLTVL.

The chain joins TRBV28 to TRBJ1-5; a weak D match, TRBD1 (5 bases). The CDR3 is 15 amino acids. Germline CDR1 reads MDHEN; CDR2 reads SYDVKM. V was clipped by 2 bases and J by 2 bases, with 10 bases between them. CDR3 nucleotide sequence: TGTGCCAGCAGTTTACCAGGGATTGGCAATCAGCCCCAGCATTTT. It codes for CASSLPGIGNQPQHF.

V gene TRBV12-3 or TRBV12-4 combines with J gene TRBJ2-5; maybe TRBD1 (5 bases). The CDR3 covers 13 residues. The V end was cut by 8 bases, the J end by 5 bases, with 15 bases between. This CDR3 reads CASQKGLGETQYF. CDR3 nucleotides: TGTGCCAGCCAAAAGGGGCTGGGGGAGACCCAGTACTTC.

In this sample, this clone turned up once. This chain connects TRBV29-1 to TRBJ1-5, with 9 bases aligning to TRBD1. The CDR3 has 14 amino acids. The trim removed 4 bases at V and 6 bases at J, leaving 7 bases unmatched. Germline values: CDR1 SQVTM, CDR2 ANQGSEA. Written as DNA, the CDR3 is TGCAGCGTTGCGCAGGGACAGGGAAGTCAGCCCCAGCATTTT. Encoded protein: CSVAQGQGSQPQHF.

This rearrangement joins TRBV7-9 to TRBJ2-1; a possible D gene is TRBD2 (6 bases). Germline CDR1 reads SEHNR; CDR2 reads FQNEAQ (reference sequence). Trimming took 6 bases from V and 1 from J, leaving 13 bases between them. The CDR3 has 15 residues. The CDR3 protein is CASRAGTWSYNEQFF. CDR3 nucleotide sequence: TGTGCCAGCAGGGCCGGGACTTGGTCCTACAATGAGCAGTTCTTC.

In its sample, this clone was seen once. The rearrangement links TRBV28 to TRBJ2-2; the D is unclear. V gave up 8 bases and J gave up 4 bases, with 14 bases separating them. There are 14 residues in the CDR3. Germline CDR1 reads MDHEN; CDR2 reads SYDVKM. The CDR3 bases are TGTGCCAGCGGTCCGAGTGCCTTCACCGGGGAGCTGTTTTTT. Translation: CASGPSAFTGELFF.

The chain carries TRBV5-8 and TRBJ1-1; D unresolved. The CDR3 is 16 amino acids. Germline V gene sequence: CDR1 SGHTS, CDR2 YDEGEE. The V gene lost 0 bases and the J gene lost 0 bases, with 12 bases spanning the gap. The CDR3 DNA sequence: TGTGCCAGCAGCTTGGCTGGAGCACTGATGAACACTGAAGCTTTCTTT. Translating it yields CASSLAGALMNTEAFF.

This clone was counted a few times. The rearrangement links TRBV7-9 to TRBJ2-1; no firm D call. V shed 4 bases and J shed 7 bases, with 5 bases lying between them. CDR1 and CDR2 (germline): SEHNR, FQNEAQ (reference sequence). The CDR3 extends over 11 amino acids. CDR3 amino acids: CASSWANEQFF. The CDR3 DNA follows: TGTGCCAGCAGCTGGGCAAATGAGCAGTTCTTC.

This chain connects TRBV9 to TRBJ2-1; D unresolved. CDR1 and CDR2 from the germline V gene are SGDLS and YYNGEE. Trimming removed 3 bases from V and 5 bases from J, with 12 bases in between. The CDR3 length is 14 residues. The CDR3 loop reads CASSAYGVDNEQFF. CDR3 nucleotide sequence: TGTGCCAGCAGCGCCTACGGAGTCGACAATGAGCAGTTCTTC.

The V gene is TRBV4-2, the J gene TRBJ2-1; TRBD2 matches 9 bases. Trimming at V came to 0 bases and at J to 2 bases, leaving 8 bases not matched to a gene. The CDR3 is 18 amino acids. The V gene's germline CDR1 is LGHNA and CDR2 YNFKEQ. CDR3 sequence reads: CASSQDLFAGGPYNEQFF. As DNA, the CDR3 is TGTGCCAGCAGCCAAGATCTTTTTGCGGGAGGGCCCTACAATGAGCAGTTCTTC.

The chain recombines TRBV13 with TRBJ1-5, with TRBD1 matching 8 bases. The J segment lost 1 base and the V segment lost 5 bases, leaving 1 base of the junction unmatched. The CDR3 spans 14 residues. In germline, CDR1 is PRHDT, CDR2 FYEKMQ (reference sequence). The CDR3 DNA reads as TGTGCCAGCAGCAGGACAGGGAGCAATCAGCCCCAGCATTTT. Protein sequence: CASSRTGSNQPQHF.

The chain employs TRBV6-5 and TRBJ1-1, with D possibly being TRBD1 (5 bases). This CDR3 is built from 15 residues. V was trimmed by 0 bases and J by 3 bases, leaving 11 bases between them. Germline-derived CDR1 and CDR2 are MNHEY and SVGAGI. The CDR3 DNA reads TGTGCCAGCAGTTACTCCCTACCGGGGGACACTGAAGCTTTCTTT. It encodes CASSYSLPGDTEAFF.

The chain is built from TRBV27 and TRBJ2-2, with a tentative D call TRBD2 (6 bases). The V gene lost 3 bases and the J gene lost 5 bases, with 16 bases spanning the gap. The V gene's germline CDR1 is MNHEY and CDR2 SMNVEV (reference sequence). The CDR3 length is 16 residues. In nucleotides, the CDR3 is TGTGCCAGCAGTTTTACTTTGGGACTCCCAACCGGGGAGCTGTTTTTT. It encodes CASSFTLGLPTGELFF.

The chain employs TRBV19 and TRBJ2-7; 7 bases agree with TRBD1. Germline lookup yields CDR1 LNHDA and CDR2 SQIVND (reference sequence). V was pared by 5 bases and J by 3 bases, with 1 base of the junction left unmatched. The CDR3 runs 12 residues. The DNA for the CDR3 is TGTGCCAGTAGTGCAGGGGGCTACGAGCAGTACTTC. Translation: CASSAGGYEQYF.

This chain links TRBV7-2 with TRBJ2-3, with 7 bases aligning to TRBD2. This CDR3 spans 16 amino acids. Germline V gives CDR1 SGHTA, CDR2 FQGNSA. V lost 2 bases and J lost 0; bases outside the gene matches: 5. CDR3 loop: CASSLHLAASTDTQYF. CDR3 coding DNA: TGTGCCAGCAGCTTACATCTAGCGGCAAGCACAGATACGCAGTATTTT. The full variable domain, completed using reference TRBV7-2 and TRBJ2-3, is GAGVSQSPSNKVTEKGKDVELRCDPISGHTALYWYRQSLGQGLEFLIYFQGNSAPDKSGLPSDRFSAERTGGSVSTLTIQRTQQEDSAVYLCASSLHLAASTDTQYFGPGTRLTVL.

V and J are TRBV5-1 and TRBJ1-2; 8 nucleotides agree with TRBD1. Germline-derived CDR1 and CDR2 are SGHRS and YFSETQ. The length of the CDR3 is 15 residues. Losses at the gene ends were 1 base for V and 1 base for J; bases not matched to a gene: 3. CDR3: CASSLSTGGNYGYTF. CDR3 nucleotides: TGCGCCAGCAGCTTGTCTACAGGGGGTAACTATGGCTACACCTTC.